These 7 T cell receptor beta chains were sequenced from one sample in a study of shared clonotypes between healthy human individuals. Assay: immunoSEQ multiplex PCR; the TCRdb copy retains only in-frame clones and omits some. The sample lists fewer than 1.8 million clones, 98% to 99% occurring once. Sample: naive CD4+ T cells sorted from blood. Stated subset: CD45RA+ positively selected. The source of these receptors is a man aged 25-40 years in good health.

The chain has TRBV4-1 and TRBJ2-5, with a possible D match to TRBD2 (6 bases). Germline V gene sequence: CDR1 MGHRA, CDR2 YSYEKL. The CDR3 covers 16 residues. Trimming pared 4 bases from V and 4 bases from J, leaving 19 bases between. Here the CDR3 reads CASSLGTQGVGETQYF. The DNA of the CDR3 is TGCGCCAGCAGCCTCGGGACTCAAGGGGTTGGAGAGACCCAGTACTTC.

The genes are TRBV5-1 and TRBJ1-1; 7 bases map to TRBD1. Trimming removed 2 bases from V and 0 bases from J; junction bases left unmatched: 4. CDR1 is SGHRS, CDR2 YFSETQ, per germline. The CDR3 has 15 residues. In nucleotides, the CDR3 is TGCGCCAGCAGCTTCGACAGGGCTATGAACACTGAAGCTTTCTTT. It translates to CASSFDRAMNTEAFF. Combining the CDR3 with reference TRBV5-1 and TRBJ1-1 gives the whole variable domain KAGVTQTPRYLIKTRGQQVTLSCSPISGHRSVSWYQQTPGQGLQFLFEYFSETQRNKGNFPGRFSGRQFSNSRSEMNVSTLELGDSALYLCASSFDRAMNTEAFFGQGTRLTVV.

This clone has just one count. The chain employs TRBV9 and TRBJ2-5, with 8 bases lining up with TRBD1. This CDR3 is 15 amino acids long. V shed 0 bases, J shed 5 bases, and the junction held 6 bases outside the gene matches. Germline loops: CDR1 SGDLS, CDR2 YYNGEE. Here the CDR3 reads CASSVEGRGLETQYF. The CDR3 nucleotides read TGTGCCAGCAGCGTAGAGGGCAGGGGGCTGGAGACCCAGTACTTC. The full variable domain, in which reference TRBV9 and TRBJ2-5 provide the parts outside the CDR3, is DSGVTQTPKHLITATGQRVTLRCSPRSGDLSVYWYQQSLDQGLQFLIQYYNGEERAKGNILERFSAQQFPDLHSELNLSSLELGDSALYFCASSVEGRGLETQYFGPGTRLLVL.

The V gene is TRBV15, the J gene TRBJ2-7, with 10 bases aligning to TRBD1. Trimming at V came to 8 bases and at J to 3 bases, leaving 7 bases not matched to a gene. The CDR3 length is 14 residues. Germline V gene lookup returns CDR1 LNHNV and CDR2 YYDKDF (reference sequence). Here the CDR3 DNA reads TGTGCCACCGCAAGGGACAGGGGATTCTACGAGCAGTACTTC. Residues: CATARDRGFYEQYF.

This clone was seen once. This chain uses TRBV7-8 with TRBJ2-1; TRBD2 matches at 7 bases. The length of the CDR3 is 15 residues. In germline, CDR1 is SGHVS, CDR2 FQNEAQ. V gave up 6 bases and J gave up 0 bases; unmatched junction bases: 5. This CDR3 reads CASSLSGISYNEQFF. The CDR3 nucleotides are TGTGCCAGCAGTTTGAGCGGGATCTCCTACAATGAGCAGTTCTTC.

The chain joins TRBV5-8 to TRBJ2-2; 7 positions agree with TRBD1. Germline trimming cut 6 bases from V and 4 bases from J; bases unmatched to any gene: 3. Germline V gene data show CDR1 as SGHTS and CDR2 as YDEGEE. This CDR3 is 13 amino acids long. The CDR3 DNA follows: TGTGCCAGCACGAGGACAGGCACCGGGGAGCTGTTTTTT. Translating it yields CASTRTGTGELFF.

The rearrangement joins TRBV29-1 to TRBJ2-6; maybe TRBD2 (5 bases). Trimming shortened V by 6 bases and J by 8 bases, and 14 bases separated the two germline ends. The CDR3 loop spans 13 amino acids. The germline gives CDR1 SQVTM, CDR2 ANQGSEA. The CDR3 nucleotides read TGCAGCGTCGCGACGGACGGGACCAACGTCCTGACTTTC. It specifies CSVATDGTNVLTF.